Presented here are 15 T cell receptor beta chains from one specimen sequenced in a study of blood T cell repertoires in COVID-19. Generated by immunoSEQ multiplex PCR, the TCRdb table keeps only in-frame clones and is missing some. The sample carries 100,000 to 150,000 clones, about four fifths recorded once. The sample consisted of peripheral blood. The receptors shown here come from a man aged 55 to 70 with acute or convalescent COVID-19.

V gene TRBV6-5 combines with J gene TRBJ2-7, with a tentative D call TRBD2 (5 bases). Between the trimmed V and J ends, which lost 0 bases and 5 bases, there was a span of 11 bases. This CDR3 is 14 amino acids long. Germline lookup yields CDR1 MNHEY and CDR2 SVGAGI. CDR3 in DNA: TGTGCCAGCAGTTACTCGGACTTAGCCGACGAGCAGTACTTC. It translates to CASSYSDLADEQYF.

The gene calls are TRBV11-3 and TRBJ2-1; TRBD1 is a possible D gene (6 bases). Germline values: CDR1 SGHNT, CDR2 YENEEA. The CDR3 runs to 18 residues. Trimming took off 5 bases at V and 2 bases at J, with 22 bases between the two ends. DNA of the CDR3: TGTGCCAGCAGCAGAGGGGTCGGGGAGTGGGGGCCCTACAATGAGCAGTTCTTC. The encoded protein is CASSRGVGEWGPYNEQFF.

The chain couples TRBV19 to TRBJ2-1, with 9 bases aligning to TRBD2. V lost 3 bases, J lost 7 bases, and 19 bases stayed unmatched. Germline CDR1 reads LNHDA; CDR2 reads SQIVND (reference sequence). The CDR3 has 19 amino acids. CDR3 residues: CASSMGDRRLAGRRNEQFF. The CDR3 DNA reads as TGTGCCAGTAGTATGGGAGACAGGCGGCTAGCGGGAAGGAGGAATGAGCAGTTCTTC.

The chain is built from TRBV28 and TRBJ1-2, with a weak D call TRBD1 (5 bases). Trimming took 9 bases from V and 3 from J, leaving 17 bases between them. The germline V gene has CDR1 MDHEN and CDR2 SYDVKM. The CDR3 length is 14 residues. The CDR3 is CASYGGRVYYGYTF. The CDR3 region has the DNA TGTGCCAGTTACGGGGGACGGGTATACTATGGCTACACCTTC.

This clone was recorded once. The gene calls are TRBV27 and TRBJ1-1; TRBD1 matches at 8 bases. With 5 bases clipped from V and 1 base from J, the junction kept 9 bases outside the gene matches. CDR1 is MNHEY and CDR2 is SMNVEV in the germline V gene (reference sequence). CDR3 size: 16 residues. The CDR3 spells CASSPSQGERNTEAFF. DNA of the CDR3: TGTGCCAGCAGTCCATCACAGGGGGAGCGGAACACTGAAGCTTTCTTT.

In this sample, this clone turned up a few times. The chain links TRBV7-3 to TRBJ2-1, with D tentatively TRBD1 (6 bases). With 2 bases removed from V and 3 bases from J, the gap between germline ends came to 14 bases. CDR3 length: 16 amino acids. Looked up from germline, CDR1 is SGHTA and CDR2 is FQGTGA. In DNA form, the CDR3 reads TGTGCCAGCAGCTTACTCTCAGGGGCCATCTACAATGAGCAGTTCTTC. Its protein product is CASSLLSGAIYNEQFF.

This clone was counted a few times. The V gene is TRBV30, the J gene TRBJ1-6, with 7 nucleotides matching TRBD1. J lost 0 bases, V lost 4 bases, and 3 bases had no gene match. Per germline, CDR1 GTSNPN and CDR2 SVGIG (reference sequence). CDR3 length equals 15 residues. The CDR3 coding sequence is TGTGCCTGGAAGACAGGGAGCTCCTATAATTCACCCCTCCACTTT. It is translated as CAWKTGSSYNSPLHF. Complete variable domain (other parts from reference TRBV30 and TRBJ1-6): SQTIHQWPATLVQPVGSPLSLECTVEGTSNPNLYWYRQAAGRGLQLLFYSVGIGQISSEVPQNLSASRPQDRQFILSSKKLLLSDSGFYLCAWKTGSSYNSPLHFGNGTRLTVT.

Only one count was recorded for this clone. V usage is TRBV7-9 and J usage is TRBJ1-3; D is ambiguous. Germline CDR1 is SEHNR and CDR2 is FQNEAQ (reference sequence). V was shortened by 7 bases and J by 2 bases, with 12 bases between the two germline ends. The CDR3 contains 14 residues. CDR3 coding DNA: TGTGCCAGCACCCCTCTGAGGACTGGAAACACCATATATTTT. Translating it yields CASTPLRTGNTIYF.

This rearrangement joins TRBV2 to TRBJ2-7; 8 bases are a match to TRBD1. Germline-derived CDR1 and CDR2 are SNHLY and FYNNEI. V gave up 7 bases and J gave up 4 bases; unmatched junction bases: 9. The CDR3 spans 14 residues. The CDR3 protein is CASTPDRVGYEQYF. CDR3 in DNA: TGTGCCAGCACCCCGGACAGGGTGGGTTACGAGCAGTACTTC. Full variable domain (missing parts from reference TRBV2 and TRBJ2-7): EPEVTQTPSHQVTQMGQEVILRCVPISNHLYFYWYRQILGQKVEFLVSFYNNEISEKSEIFDDQFSVERPDGSNFTLKIRSTKLEDSAMYFCASTPDRVGYEQYFGPGTRLTVT.

The rearrangement links TRBV7-9 to TRBJ1-6; D might be TRBD1 (6 bases). Trimming left V 1 base short and J 9 bases short, with 16 bases between. The CDR3 runs 16 residues. Germline V gene data show CDR1 as SEHNR and CDR2 as FQNEAQ (reference sequence). In DNA, the CDR3 is TGTGCCAGCAGCTTAGGAGTGGGGGCCAGGGGTTCACCCCTCCACTTT. It is translated as CASSLGVGARGSPLHF.

The chain joins TRBV19 to TRBJ2-1; a weak D match, TRBD2 (6 bases). V gave up 10 bases and J gave up 8 bases, with 21 bases separating them. CDR1 LNHDA and CDR2 SQIVND come from the germline V gene (reference sequence). The CDR3 has 14 amino acids. CDR3: CATRLRGVVDEQFF. CDR3 in DNA: TGTGCCACCAGGCTGCGGGGAGTCGTCGATGAGCAGTTCTTC.

The gene calls are TRBV27 and TRBJ2-1; a possible D gene is TRBD2 (6 bases). Germline CDR1 is MNHEY and CDR2 is SMNVEV (reference sequence). There are 15 residues in the CDR3. V was clipped by 2 bases and J by 6 bases, with 14 bases between them. The CDR3 spells CASSLGGSISNEQFF. CDR3 bases: TGTGCCAGCAGTTTAGGGGGGAGTATAAGCAATGAGCAGTTCTTC.

This clone has only a few counts. The V gene is TRBV24-1, the J gene TRBJ2-1, with 7 bases identical to TRBD1. V shed 6 bases, J shed 2 bases, and the junction held 6 bases outside the gene matches. CDR3 length: 15 residues. Germline lookup yields CDR1 KGHDR and CDR2 SFDVKD. The CDR3 DNA follows: TGTGCCACCAGTCTAACAGGGGTAACCTACAATGAGCAGTTCTTC. It codes for CATSLTGVTYNEQFF.

The chain is built from TRBV5-8 and TRBJ1-1; unclear D gene. The CDR3 sequence is 13 residues long. CDR1 and CDR2 (germline): SGHTS, YDEGEE. V gave up 3 bases and J gave up 0 bases, with 6 bases separating them. In DNA form, the CDR3 reads TGTGCCAGCAGCTCCCGTATGAACACTGAAGCTTTCTTT. It encodes CASSSRMNTEAFF.

The V and J genes are TRBV18 and TRBJ1-3, with 7 bases lining up with TRBD1. V lost 6 bases and J lost 2; bases outside the gene matches: 4. This CDR3 comprises 14 residues. Germline loops: CDR1 KGHSH, CDR2 LQKENI. CDR3 coding DNA: TGTGCCAGCTCCCATGACAGGGCTGGAAACACCATATATTTT. Protein sequence: CASSHDRAGNTIYF.